This T cell receptor (beta chain) was found in a study of blood T cell repertoires in COVID-19. About the study: Spain, Italy and the United States supplied samples that represented acute and convalescent COVID-19. Sources were T cells, B-cell-depleted T cells, or PBMCs; the material itself was cDNA or gDNA.

As handled by the study authors: Reference gene primer amplification gave nucleated cell count estimates. Generated by immunoSEQ multiplex PCR, the TCRdb table keeps only in-frame clones and is missing some. V and J calls and clone size are those listed in that table; D and trimming were worked out from the DNA. The table lists 120,000 or so clones, roughly 69% of them singletons. The sequence came from a woman between 65 and 79 years old with acute or convalescent COVID-19. The sequencing input was peripheral blood.

In DNA form, the CDR3 reads TGTGCCAGCTCACCTCCCGGGACTACAGGGTATCAGCCCCAGCATTTT. Translation gives CASSPPGTTGYQPQHF. V usage is TRBV18 and J usage is TRBJ1-5; TRBD1 is a possible D gene (6 bases). Germline V gene data show CDR1 as KGHSH and CDR2 as LQKENI. The ends were cut back, 3 bases at V and 5 bases at J, with 17 bases in the middle. The CDR3 extends over 16 amino acids. The full variable domain, its missing parts supplied by reference TRBV18 and TRBJ1-5, is NAGVMQNPRHLVRRRGQEARLRCSPMKGHSHVYWYRQLPEEGLKFMVYLQKENIIDESGMPKERFSAEFPKEGPSILRIQQVVRGDSAAYFCASSPPGTTGYQPQHFGDGTRLSIL.